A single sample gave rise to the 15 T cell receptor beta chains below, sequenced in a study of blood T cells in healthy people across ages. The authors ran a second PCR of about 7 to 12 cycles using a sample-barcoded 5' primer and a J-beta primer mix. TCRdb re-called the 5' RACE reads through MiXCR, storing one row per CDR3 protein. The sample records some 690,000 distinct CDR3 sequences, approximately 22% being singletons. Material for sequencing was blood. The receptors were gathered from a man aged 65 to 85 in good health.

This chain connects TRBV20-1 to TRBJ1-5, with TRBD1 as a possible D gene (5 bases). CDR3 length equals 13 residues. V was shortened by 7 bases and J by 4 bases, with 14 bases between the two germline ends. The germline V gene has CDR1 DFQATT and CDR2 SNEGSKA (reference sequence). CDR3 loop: CSGDSGGNQPQHF. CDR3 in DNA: TGCAGTGGAGACAGTGGGGGGAATCAGCCCCAGCATTTT.

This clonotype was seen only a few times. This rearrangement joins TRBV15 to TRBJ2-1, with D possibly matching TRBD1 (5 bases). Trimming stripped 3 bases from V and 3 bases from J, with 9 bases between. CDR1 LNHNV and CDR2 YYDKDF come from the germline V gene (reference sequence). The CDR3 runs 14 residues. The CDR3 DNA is TGTGCCACCAGCAGTGACAGCCTCTACAATGAGCAGTTCTTC. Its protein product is CATSSDSLYNEQFF.

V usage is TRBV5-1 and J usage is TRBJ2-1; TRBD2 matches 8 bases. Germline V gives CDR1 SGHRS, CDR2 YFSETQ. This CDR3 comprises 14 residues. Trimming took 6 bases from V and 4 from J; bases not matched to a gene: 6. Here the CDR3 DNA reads TGCGCCAGCACCATTTCGGGGGGGTACAATGAGCAGTTCTTC. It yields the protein CASTISGGYNEQFF.

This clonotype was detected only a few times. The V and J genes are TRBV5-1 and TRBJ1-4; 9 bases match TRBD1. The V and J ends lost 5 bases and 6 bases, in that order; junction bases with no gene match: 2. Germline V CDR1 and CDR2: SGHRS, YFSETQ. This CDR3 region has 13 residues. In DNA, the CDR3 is TGCGCCAGCAGTTGGACAGGGGATGAAAAACTGTTTTTT. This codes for CASSWTGDEKLFF. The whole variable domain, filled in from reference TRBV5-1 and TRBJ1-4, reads KAGVTQTPRYLIKTRGQQVTLSCSPISGHRSVSWYQQTPGQGLQFLFEYFSETQRNKGNFPGRFSGRQFSNSRSEMNVSTLELGDSALYLCASSWTGDEKLFFGSGTQLSVL.

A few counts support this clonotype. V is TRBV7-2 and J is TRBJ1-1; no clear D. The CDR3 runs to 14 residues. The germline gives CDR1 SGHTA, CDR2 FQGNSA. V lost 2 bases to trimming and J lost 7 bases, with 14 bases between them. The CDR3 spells CASSLSPTVVEAFF. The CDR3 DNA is TGTGCCAGCAGCTTAAGTCCCACCGTCGTTGAAGCTTTCTTT.

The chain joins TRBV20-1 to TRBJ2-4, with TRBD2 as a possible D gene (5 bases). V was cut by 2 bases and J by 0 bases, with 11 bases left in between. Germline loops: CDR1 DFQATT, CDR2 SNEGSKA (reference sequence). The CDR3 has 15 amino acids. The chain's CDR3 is CSARSNGIAKNIQYF. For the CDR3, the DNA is TGCAGTGCTAGATCAAACGGGATAGCCAAAAACATTCAGTACTTC.

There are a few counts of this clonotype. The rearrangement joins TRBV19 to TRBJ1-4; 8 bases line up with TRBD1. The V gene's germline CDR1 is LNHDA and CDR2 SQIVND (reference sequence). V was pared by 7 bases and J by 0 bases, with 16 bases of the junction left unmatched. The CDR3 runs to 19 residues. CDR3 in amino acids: CASTRKGAGGSTTNEKLFF. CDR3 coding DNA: TGTGCCAGTACCCGAAAGGGGGCAGGGGGCTCTACAACTAATGAAAAACTGTTTTTT.

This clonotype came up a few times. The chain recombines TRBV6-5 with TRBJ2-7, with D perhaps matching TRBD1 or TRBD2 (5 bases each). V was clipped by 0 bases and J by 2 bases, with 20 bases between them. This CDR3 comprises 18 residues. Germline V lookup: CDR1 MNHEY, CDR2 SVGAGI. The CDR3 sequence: CASSYSGRGDYYPYEQYF. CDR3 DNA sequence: TGTGCCAGCAGTTACTCTGGAAGGGGAGATTATTACCCCTACGAGCAGTACTTC.

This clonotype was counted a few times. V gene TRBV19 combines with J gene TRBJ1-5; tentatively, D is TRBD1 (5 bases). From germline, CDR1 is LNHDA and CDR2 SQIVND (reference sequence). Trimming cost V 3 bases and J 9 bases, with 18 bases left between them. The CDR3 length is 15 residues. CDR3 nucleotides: TGTGCCAGTAGTATGCGGGTCAGGGAAAACCGGCCCCAGCATTTT. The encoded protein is CASSMRVRENRPQHF. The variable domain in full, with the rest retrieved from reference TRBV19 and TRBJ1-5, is DGGITQSPKYLFRKEGQNVTLSCEQNLNHDAMYWYRQDPGQGLRLIYYSQIVNDFQKGDIAEGYSVSREKKESFPLTVTSAQKNPTAFYLCASSMRVRENRPQHFGDGTRLSIL.

CDR3: CASSYTKRSSEQYV. The DNA for the CDR3 is TGTGCCAGCAGTTACACTAAACGCTCGTCCGAGCAGTACGTC. The V call is TRBV6-2 or TRBV6-3, the J call TRBJ2-5, with D hard to call. The closer fit of TRBJ2-7 to the DNA end suggests the J call may be wrong. The CDR3 has 14 amino acids. Germline V gene lookup returns CDR1 MNHEY and CDR2 SVGEGT.

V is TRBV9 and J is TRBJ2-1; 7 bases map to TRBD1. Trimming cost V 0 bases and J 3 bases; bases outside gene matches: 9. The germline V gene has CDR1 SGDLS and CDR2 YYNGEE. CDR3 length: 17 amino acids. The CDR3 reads CASSVVPGGTSYNEQFF. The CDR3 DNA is TGTGCCAGCAGCGTAGTCCCAGGGGGAACGAGCTACAATGAGCAGTTCTTC. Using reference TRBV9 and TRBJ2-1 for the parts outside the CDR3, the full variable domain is DSGVTQTPKHLITATGQRVTLRCSPRSGDLSVYWYQQSLDQGLQFLIQYYNGEERAKGNILERFSAQQFPDLHSELNLSSLELGDSALYFCASSVVPGGTSYNEQFFGPGTRLTVL.

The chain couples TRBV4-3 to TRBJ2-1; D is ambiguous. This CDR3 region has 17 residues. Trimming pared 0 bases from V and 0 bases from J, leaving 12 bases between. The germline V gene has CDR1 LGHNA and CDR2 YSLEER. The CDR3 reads CASSQEVPGPSYNEQFF. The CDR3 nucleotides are TGCGCCAGCAGCCAAGAAGTCCCCGGGCCCTCCTACAATGAGCAGTTCTTC.

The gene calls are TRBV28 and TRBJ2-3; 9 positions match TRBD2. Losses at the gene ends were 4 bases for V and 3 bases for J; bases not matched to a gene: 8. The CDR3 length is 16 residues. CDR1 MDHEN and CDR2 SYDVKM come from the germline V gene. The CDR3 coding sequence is TGTGCCAGCAGTTACTCACTAGCGGGTGCGACAGATACGCAGTATTTT. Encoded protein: CASSYSLAGATDTQYF.

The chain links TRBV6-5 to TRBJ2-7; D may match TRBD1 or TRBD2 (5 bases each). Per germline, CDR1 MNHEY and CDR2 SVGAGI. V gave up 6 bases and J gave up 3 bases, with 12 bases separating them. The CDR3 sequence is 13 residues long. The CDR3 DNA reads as TGTGCCAGCAGGGGGACGGGAAACTACGAGCAGTACTTC. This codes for CASRGTGNYEQYF.

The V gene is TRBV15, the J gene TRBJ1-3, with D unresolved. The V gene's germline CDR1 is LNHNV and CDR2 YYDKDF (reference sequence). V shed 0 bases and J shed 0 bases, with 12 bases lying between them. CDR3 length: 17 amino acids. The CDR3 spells CATSRELGRVSGNTIYF. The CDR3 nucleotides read TGTGCCACCAGCAGAGAATTGGGCAGAGTCTCTGGAAACACCATATATTTT.